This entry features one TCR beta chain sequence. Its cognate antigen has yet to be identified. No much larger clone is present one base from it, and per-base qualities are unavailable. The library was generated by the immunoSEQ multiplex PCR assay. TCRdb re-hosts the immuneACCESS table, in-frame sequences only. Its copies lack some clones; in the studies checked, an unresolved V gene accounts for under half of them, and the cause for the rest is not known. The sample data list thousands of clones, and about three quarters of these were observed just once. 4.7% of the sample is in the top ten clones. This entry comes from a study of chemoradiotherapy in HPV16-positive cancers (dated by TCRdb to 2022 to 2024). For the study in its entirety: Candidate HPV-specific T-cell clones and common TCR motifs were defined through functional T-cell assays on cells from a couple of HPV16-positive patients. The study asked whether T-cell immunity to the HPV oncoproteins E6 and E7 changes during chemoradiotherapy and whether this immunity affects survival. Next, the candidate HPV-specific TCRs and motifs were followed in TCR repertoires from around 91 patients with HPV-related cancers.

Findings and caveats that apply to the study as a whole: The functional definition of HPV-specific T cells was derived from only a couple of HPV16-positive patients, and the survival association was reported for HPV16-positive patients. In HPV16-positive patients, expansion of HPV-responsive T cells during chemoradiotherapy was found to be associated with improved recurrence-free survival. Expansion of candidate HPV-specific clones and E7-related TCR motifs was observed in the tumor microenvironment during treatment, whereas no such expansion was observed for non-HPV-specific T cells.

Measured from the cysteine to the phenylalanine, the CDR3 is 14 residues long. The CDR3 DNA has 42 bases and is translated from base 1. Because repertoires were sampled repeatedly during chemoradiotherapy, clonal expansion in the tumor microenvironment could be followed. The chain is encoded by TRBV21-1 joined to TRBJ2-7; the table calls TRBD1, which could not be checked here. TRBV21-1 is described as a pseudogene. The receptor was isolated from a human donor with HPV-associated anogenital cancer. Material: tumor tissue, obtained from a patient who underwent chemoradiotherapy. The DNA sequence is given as TGTGCCAGCAGCGGGACATCGAACCCCTACGAGCAGTACTTC. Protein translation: CASSGTSNPYEQYF.